Shown below are 22 T cell receptor beta chains from a single sample sequenced in a study of blood T cell repertoires in COVID-19. Clones were sequenced by immunoSEQ multiplex PCR, and TCRdb holds only the in-frame ones, with some missing. The sample lists more than 300,000 clones; 87% were seen once. The sequenced material came from PBMCs or T cells enriched from blood (not recorded which). These receptors originate from a young woman who had recovered from COVID-19.

This sequence joins TRBV30 and TRBJ1-1; no reliable D call. The germline V gene has CDR1 GTSNPN and CDR2 SVGIG (reference sequence). The CDR3 contains 11 residues. V was trimmed by 0 bases and J by 5 bases, leaving 4 bases between them. This CDR3 is CAWSVETEAFF. CDR3 nucleotides: TGTGCCTGGAGTGTAGAGACTGAAGCTTTCTTT.

This rearrangement joins TRBV18 to TRBJ1-6; D is uncertain. The CDR3 spans 13 residues. Trimming took 3 bases from V and 3 from J, leaving 3 bases between them. Germline CDR1 and CDR2: KGHSH and LQKENI. CDR3 nucleotide sequence: TGTGCCAGCTCACCTAACTATAATTCACCCCTCCACTTT. It translates to CASSPNYNSPLHF.

The J gene is TRBJ2-2, the V gene TRBV5-1; D is uncertain. The CDR3 extends over 15 amino acids. V was clipped by 1 base and J by 0 bases, with 7 bases between them. Per the germline V gene, CDR1 is SGHRS and CDR2 is YFSETQ. The CDR3 region is CASSLTVANTGELFF. CDR3 bases: TGCGCCAGCAGCTTGACAGTAGCGAACACCGGGGAGCTGTTTTTT.

The chain recombines TRBV6-5 with TRBJ2-2, with D possibly TRBD2 on 6 matching bases. The CDR3 covers 15 residues. Trimming left V 6 bases short and J 4 bases short, with 15 bases between. Germline loops: CDR1 MNHEY, CDR2 SVGAGI. The CDR3 spells CASRGDFRFTGELFF. CDR3 bases: TGTGCCAGCAGGGGGGACTTCAGATTCACCGGGGAGCTGTTTTTT.

The rearrangement joins TRBV15 to TRBJ1-2; D might be TRBD1 (5 bases). Trimming shortened V by 0 bases and J by 8 bases, and 13 bases separated the two germline ends. Germline V gene data show CDR1 as LNHNV and CDR2 as YYDKDF (reference sequence). The CDR3 sequence is 14 residues long. The CDR3 DNA follows: TGTGCCACCAGCAGAGATCGGGGGGTTTGGGGCTACACCTTC. This gives the protein CATSRDRGVWGYTF.

The rearrangement links TRBV7-3 to TRBJ1-2; D may be TRBD1 (5 bases). Trimming pared 8 bases from V and 4 bases from J, leaving 14 bases between. This CDR3 has 13 amino acids. Germline loops: CDR1 SGHTA, CDR2 FQGTGA. CDR3 DNA: TGTGCCAGCGGGGCGGGGCAAGGCTATGGCTACACCTTC. Amino acids: CASGAGQGYGYTF. The whole variable domain, filled in from reference TRBV7-3 and TRBJ1-2, reads GAGVSQTPSNKVTEKGKYVELRCDPISGHTALYWYRQSLGQGPEFLIYFQGTGAADDSGLPNDRFFAVRPEGSVSTLKIQRTERGDSAVYLCASGAGQGYGYTFGSGTRLTVV.

The chain carries TRBV2 and TRBJ1-5; tentative D call: TRBD1 (5 bases). The V end lost 4 bases, the J end lost 6 bases, and 13 bases lay between the germline ends. Germline CDR1 SNHLY, CDR2 FYNNEI. CDR3 size: 14 residues. The CDR3 bases are TGTGCCAGCAGTGCGGAGGGGCCGGGTCAGCCCCAGCATTTT. Translating it yields CASSAEGPGQPQHF.

This chain connects TRBV7-8 to TRBJ1-2; TRBD1 matches at 8 bases. V was pared by 5 bases and J by 0 bases, with 5 bases of the junction left unmatched. Germline V gives CDR1 SGHVS, CDR2 FQNEAQ. The length of the CDR3 is 15 residues. CDR3 sequence: CASSPGQAANYGYTF. For the CDR3, the DNA is TGTGCCAGCAGCCCGGGACAGGCAGCTAACTATGGCTACACCTTC.

This chain uses TRBV7-8 with TRBJ2-2, with D unresolved. This CDR3 is built from 13 residues. From germline, CDR1 is SGHVS and CDR2 FQNEAQ. The V end lost 6 bases, the J end lost 3 bases, and 8 bases lay between the germline ends. DNA for the CDR3: TGTGCCAGCAGTTCCATGTACACCGGGGAGCTGTTTTTT. The encoded protein is CASSSMYTGELFF.

CDR3 nucleotide sequence: TGTGCCAGCCTAGCCCTGGGGACCCAGTACTTC. It codes for CASLALGTQYF. J is TRBJ2-5 and V is TRBV6-5; TRBD2 might be the D (5 bases). Per germline, CDR1 MNHEY and CDR2 SVGAGI. The CDR3 consists of 11 residues. V lost 8 bases and J lost 7, with 11 bases in between.

The V gene is TRBV7-9, the J gene TRBJ2-7; 8 nucleotides line up with TRBD1. The germline V gene encodes CDR1 SEHNR and CDR2 FQNEAQ (reference sequence). The trim removed 10 bases at V and 5 bases at J, leaving 7 bases unmatched. The CDR3 loop spans 12 amino acids. The chain's CDR3 is CATRQGSDEQYF. In nucleotides, the CDR3 is TGTGCCACCCGACAGGGGTCCGACGAGCAGTACTTC.

This chain uses TRBV16 with TRBJ1-4; D gene uncertain. Per the germline V gene, CDR1 is KGHSY and CDR2 is FQNENV. The CDR3 has 14 amino acids. V dropped 4 bases and J dropped 0 bases, with 6 bases sitting between them. The CDR3, as DNA: TGTGCCAGCAGCCTTGGCCCAACTAATGAAAAACTGTTTTTT. This sequence encodes CASSLGPTNEKLFF.

This clone showed up just once. The chain is built from TRBV18 and TRBJ2-5; D unclear. The CDR3 extends over 11 amino acids. With 2 bases removed from V and 9 bases from J, the gap between germline ends came to 7 bases. The germline CDR1 and CDR2 sequences are KGHSH and LQKENI. The CDR3 DNA is TGTGCCAGCTCACCAGAGGTGGCCCAGTACTTC. Protein: CASSPEVAQYF.

The chain employs TRBV4-1 and TRBJ2-7; D remains unclear. The CDR3 has 15 residues. Germline V gene data show CDR1 as MGHRA and CDR2 as YSYEKL. Trimming pared 0 bases from V and 2 bases from J, leaving 11 bases between. This chain's CDR3 is CASSQDLGKAYEQYF. CDR3 sequence (DNA): TGCGCCAGCAGCCAAGATCTAGGCAAGGCCTACGAGCAGTACTTC.

The rearrangement links TRBV5-6 to TRBJ2-3, with D unclear. The germline CDR1 and CDR2 sequences are SGHDT and YYEEEE. The CDR3 runs 13 residues. The V gene lost 0 bases and the J gene lost 7 bases, with 9 bases spanning the gap. DNA of the CDR3: TGTGCCAGCAGCTTGGGGCGGTTGAATACGCAGTATTTT. It codes for CASSLGRLNTQYF.

The chain combines TRBV5-1 with TRBJ1-4, with 8 positions matching TRBD1. V trimming: 7 bases; J trimming: 3 bases; junction bases outside the gene matches: 17. This CDR3 is 18 amino acids long. CDR1 and CDR2 (germline): SGHRS, YFSETQ. CDR3 loop: CASSSGTGTPEANEKLFF. The CDR3, as DNA: TGCGCCAGCTCCTCCGGGACAGGCACTCCTGAGGCTAATGAAAAACTGTTTTTT.

The chain uses TRBV3-1 (or the pseudogene TRBV3-2) and TRBJ1-6; 9 positions match TRBD1. The length of the CDR3 is 14 residues. The J segment lost 6 bases and the V segment lost 4 bases, leaving 1 base of the junction unmatched. The germline CDR1 and CDR2 sequences are LGHDT and YNNKEL (reference sequence). CDR3 sequence: CASSPTGGNSPLHF. The CDR3 DNA follows: TGTGCCAGCAGCCCGACAGGGGGTAATTCACCCCTCCACTTT.

A single count supports this clone. V and J are TRBV9 and TRBJ1-1; 10 bases map to TRBD1. Germline V gene lookup returns CDR1 SGDLS and CDR2 YYNGEE. J gave up 5 bases and V 4 bases, and 5 bases lay outside the gene matches. This CDR3 region has 14 residues. In DNA form, the CDR3 reads TGTGCCAGCAGCTTCGGGACAGGGGAAACTGAAGCTTTCTTT. Translation gives CASSFGTGETEAFF.

J is TRBJ1-6 and V is TRBV10-3; the D gene is possibly TRBD1 (5 bases). Germline V CDR1 and CDR2: ENHRY, SYGVKD. Trimming took 11 bases from V and 7 from J, leaving 21 bases between them. This CDR3 contains 15 residues. CDR3 residues: CAATGTPAGNSPLHF. The CDR3 DNA follows: TGTGCCGCCACGGGGACTCCCGCAGGGAATTCACCCCTCCACTTT.

This chain uses TRBV7-8 with TRBJ1-6; the D is unclear. Germline CDR1 is SGHVS and CDR2 is FQNEAQ. There are 14 residues in the CDR3. V lost 7 bases and J lost 13, with 20 bases in between. The CDR3 DNA reads as TGTGCCAGCACCCTAGACGTAGGCCAGCAGCCCCTCCACTTT. Translated, it gives CASTLDVGQQPLHF.

This chain links TRBV7-2 with TRBJ1-2, with 8 bases that match TRBD1. The CDR3 loop spans 15 amino acids. After removal of 7 bases from V and 5 bases from J, the junction contained 12 bases not matched to a gene. CDR1 SGHTA and CDR2 FQGNSA come from the germline V gene. This CDR3 reads CASTPNRQGAYGYTF. CDR3 nucleotide sequence: TGTGCCAGCACCCCCAACCGGCAGGGGGCATATGGCTACACCTTC.

This clone appeared a single time. The chain recombines TRBV2 with TRBJ2-7; D is unclear. CDR3 length: 11 residues. V was shortened by 1 base and J by 6 bases, with 4 bases between the two germline ends. Per the germline V gene, CDR1 is SNHLY and CDR2 is FYNNEI. The chain's CDR3 is CASSEVAEQYF. CDR3 bases: TGTGCCAGCAGTGAAGTGGCCGAGCAGTACTTC. Variable domain in full (rest from reference TRBV2 and TRBJ2-7): EPEVTQTPSHQVTQMGQEVILRCVPISNHLYFYWYRQILGQKVEFLVSFYNNEISEKSEIFDDQFSVERPDGSNFTLKIRSTKLEDSAMYFCASSEVAEQYFGPGTRLTVT.